The 7 T cell receptor beta chains in this list originate from one sample, sequenced in a study of blood T cell repertoires in COVID-19 (TCRdb year 2020). Library preparation was by the immunoSEQ multiplex PCR assay. TCRdb provides this immuneACCESS table in a form limited to in-frame rearrangements. Some clones are lacking; in checked studies, under half of them reflect an unresolved V gene, and why the rest are absent is not known. The sample data list more than 15,000 clones, and about 88% of these were observed just once. The ten top clones hold around 50% of the sample. Specimen: peripheral blood. All receptors derive from a man in his 60s with acute or convalescent COVID-19.

The CDR3 region is CASSEREIQPQHF. In DNA form, the CDR3 reads TGTGCCAGCAGTGAGAGGGAAATACAGCCCCAGCATTTT. The chain uses TRBV6-1 and TRBJ1-5; D remains unclear. The CDR3 consists of 13 residues. The germline V gene has CDR1 MNHNS and CDR2 SASEGT. V was clipped by 3 bases and J by 7 bases, with 10 bases between them.

This clone was seen more than once but under ten times. V is TRBV6-1 and J is TRBJ1-3; no firm D call. Germline V gene lookup returns CDR1 MNHNS and CDR2 SASEGT. V was cut by 1 base and J by 4 bases, with 8 bases left in between. The CDR3 runs to 14 residues. CDR3 protein: CASSEVQLGNTIYF. The DNA of the CDR3 is TGTGCCAGCAGTGAAGTACAGCTCGGAAACACCATATATTTT.

In this sample, this clone turned up a few times. This chain uses TRBV5-1 with TRBJ1-3; D call uncertain. This CDR3 has 13 residues. Germline assignment: CDR1 SGHRS and CDR2 YFSETQ. With 5 bases removed from V and 4 bases from J, the gap between germline ends came to 10 bases. CDR3 bases: TGCGCCAGCAGTAGCGCGGGAGGAAACACCATATATTTT. Translation gives CASSSAGGNTIYF. The complete variable domain, with remaining parts taken from reference TRBV5-1 and TRBJ1-3, reads KAGVTQTPRYLIKTRGQQVTLSCSPISGHRSVSWYQQTPGQGLQFLFEYFSETQRNKGNFPGRFSGRQFSNSRSEMNVSTLELGDSALYLCASSSAGGNTIYFGEGSWLTVV.

In this sample, this clone is hyperexpanded. This chain connects TRBV10-3 to TRBJ1-5; 8 bases agree with TRBD1. With V trimmed by 2 bases and J by 7 bases, 7 bases remained unmatched. The CDR3 contains 15 residues. From germline, CDR1 is ENHRY and CDR2 SYGVKD. For the CDR3, the DNA is TGTGCCATCAGTGAGGGCCTGGGACAGGAACAGCCCCAGCATTTT. Translated: CAISEGLGQEQPQHF.

The rearrangement joins TRBV18 to TRBJ2-5, with 7 nucleotides matching TRBD1. The CDR3 is 13 residues long. Germline V CDR1 and CDR2: KGHSH, LQKENI. Germline trimming cut 1 base from V and 4 bases from J; bases unmatched to any gene: 0. The CDR3: CASSPQGAETQYF. The CDR3 DNA is TGTGCCAGCTCACCACAGGGGGCAGAGACCCAGTACTTC.

This clone was counted a few times. This chain connects TRBV20-1 to TRBJ1-1, with TRBD1 identical over 7 bases. The CDR3 spans 11 residues. Looked up from germline, CDR1 is DFQATT and CDR2 is SNEGSKA (reference sequence). Losses at the gene ends were 5 bases for V and 11 bases for J; bases not matched to a gene: 8. The CDR3 spells CSAQTGRSAFF. In DNA, the CDR3 is TGCAGTGCTCAGACAGGGAGATCTGCTTTCTTT.

The chain joins TRBV7-2 to TRBJ1-1; D may be TRBD1 (5 bases). Germline V gene sequence: CDR1 SGHTA, CDR2 FQGNSA. V was pared by 5 bases and J by 6 bases, with 16 bases between. The CDR3 has 14 residues. CDR3 loop: CASSPSGDGAEAFF. The CDR3 bases are TGTGCCAGCAGCCCGTCGGGGGACGGGGCTGAAGCTTTCTTT.